This T cell receptor (beta chain) was sequenced for a study of cytomegalovirus exposure and HLA in healthy donors. After removal of 3 bases from V and 7 bases from J, the junction contained 18 bases not matched to a gene. CDR1 and CDR2 from the germline V gene are SGDLS and YYNGEE. The CDR3 is made up of 18 amino acids. Points on this clone: What it binds is not known.

Study-level points and caveats: Cytomegalovirus association was listed for about 180 TCR beta chains. Researchers left out some V segments, among them TRBV6-2 and TRBV6-3, as indistinguishable. Reportedly, a later analysis found an Asian-associated ancestry cluster had fewer N-insertions than the approximately 700-donor mean. Most TCR sequences were uncommon, yet certain public TCRs appeared in many donors.

Amplification used 60 Vbeta primers and 13 Jbeta primers. TCRdb keeps only in-frame clones here, not all; method: immunoSEQ multiplex PCR. The sample has 150,000 or so clones; around 80% are singletons. This TCR came from a woman aged 45-65 years in good health and CMV-seropositive. The chain uses TRBV9 and TRBJ1-2; 10 positions match TRBD1. The material sequenced was PBMCs. The CDR3 protein is CASSAGDIPRGDRGGYTF. The CDR3 region has the DNA TGTGCCAGCAGCGCCGGTGACATCCCTCGGGGGGACAGGGGTGGCTACACCTTC.